This T cell receptor (beta chain) was recovered during a study of T cells after yellow fever vaccination. Across the study: Researchers used SMART-Seq v4 Ultra Low Input to prepare fractions that had low cell numbers.

Study results and caveats: In post-booster samples, most primary-vaccination clones reappeared (about 95% CD4, 88% CD8). The CD4 and CD8 compartments had a small share of their clonotypes in common.

MiXCR was run by TCRdb on the 5' RACE reads, yielding one entry per CDR3 protein. Of fewer than 500,000 distinct CDR3 sequences in the sample, around 19% are singletons; the top ten hold 15% to 20%. The germline gives CDR1 LNHNV, CDR2 YYDKDF (reference sequence). The V segment lost 3 bases and the J segment 6 bases; nucleotides outside the gene matches: 8. CDR3 size: 16 residues. As regards this clonotype: Its specificity is unknown.

The input for sequencing was PBMCs, taken before the yellow fever booster vaccination. This clonotype was sampled from a man aged 18 to 30 who received the YFV17D yellow fever vaccine. The chain has TRBV15 and TRBJ1-4; 9 positions agree with TRBD1. CDR3 loop: CATSRGTGGADEKLFF. CDR3 sequence (DNA): TGTGCCACCAGCAGGGGAACAGGGGGCGCCGATGAAAAACTGTTTTTT.